This TCR beta chain was found in a study of cytomegalovirus exposure and HLA in healthy donors. Broader study findings: Association with HLA alleles at 0.05 false discovery rate was found for around 15,000 TCR beta sequences in a later analysis.

Trimming at V came to 4 bases and at J to 0 bases, leaving 2 bases not matched to a gene. CDR1 is SGHAT and CDR2 is FQNNGV in the germline V gene. The CDR3 has 14 residues. Primers: 60 Vbeta forward and 13 Jbeta reverse. Using immunoSEQ multiplex PCR, the repertoire was profiled, and TCRdb retains in-frame clones only, with some absent. The sample carries 75,000 to 100,000 clones, 73% recorded once. Of note for this clone: The antigen is not known.

The sequence came from a middle-aged man in good health and CMV-seronegative. The sample comprised PBMCs. This chain uses TRBV11-2 with TRBJ1-2; TRBD1 agrees at 7 bases. In nucleotides, the CDR3 is TGTGCCAGCAGCTGGGACAGAACTAACTATGGCTACACCTTC. It codes for CASSWDRTNYGYTF.